Sequencing of this T cell receptor (beta chain) was carried out in a study of CD8 T cells in ankylosing spondylitis. Study-level findings and limits: Disease-associated clones were CD8+ and fairly uncommon in peripheral blood. Earlier authors reported some of these motif variants in reactive arthritis synovial fluid and blood. Reportedly, significant enrichment of disease-linked clones occurred in matched ankylosing spondylitis synovial fluid.

The CDR3 runs 19 residues. The trim removed 11 bases at V and 0 bases at J, leaving 17 bases unmatched. By quantitative 5'-RACE with molecular barcodes, the TCR beta libraries were made. Each CDR3 protein is one row after TCRdb ran MiXCR on the 5' RACE reads. The sample contains 220,000 or so distinct CDR3 sequences, roughly a tenth of which appear only once. Of note for this clonotype: What it binds is unknown.

The sample taken for sequencing was blood, either unsorted or a sorted T cell fraction (not recorded which). The chain carries TRBV12-3 or TRBV12-4 and TRBJ2-3; 13 nucleotides align to TRBD2. The source of this sequence is a male donor with ankylosing spondylitis or in good health (not recorded which). This CDR3 is CACCRTSGGPYSSTDTQYF. CDR3 sequence (DNA): TGTGCCTGCTGTAGGACTAGCGGGGGCCCCTACTCTAGCACAGATACGCAGTATTTT.